Included here is one TCR beta chain sequence, with context. The antigen remains unidentified. One end of the junction fails to match germline, which may point to a read error. In germline, CDR1 is SSHAT, CDR2 FNYEAQ (reference sequence). There are 17 residues in the CDR3. This sample is drawn from a study of cytomegalovirus exposure and HLA in healthy donors. General observations from the study: The tendency of first-cohort TCR clusters to co-occur in the 120 or so validation repertoires was identified by a subsequent analysis. Most TCR sequences were rare, but some public TCRs occurred in many donors.

Generated by immunoSEQ multiplex PCR, the TCRdb table keeps only in-frame clones and is missing some. The repertoire holds around 300,000 clones, with 65% to 90% as singletons. The rearrangement uses TRBV7-7 and TRBJ2-5; tentatively, D is TRBD1 (6 bases). This TCR came from a woman under 30 in good health and CMV-seronegative. The sequencing input was PBMCs. This chain's CDR3 is CASSASVGQRPQETQYF. CDR3 nucleotides: TGTGCTAGCAGCGCCAGCGTAGGACAGAGACCTCAAGAGACCCAGTACTTC.